The sequence of this TCR beta chain was determined in a study of tumor-infiltrating lymphocytes in primary liver carcinoma. V gave up 5 bases and J gave up 9 bases, with 11 bases separating them. Per the germline V gene, CDR1 is MNHNY and CDR2 is SVGAGI (reference sequence). The CDR3 sequence is 13 residues long. From approximately 20-30 mg of unsorted bulk tissue, DNA and RNA were co-extracted together. This clonotype is categorized as medium-sized (0.01 to 0.1%). No antigen is known for it. Study observations and caveats: Relative to blood, tumors carried a significantly larger fraction of the repertoire in their top 250 clones (p = 0.039).

TCR beta cDNA came from around 500 ng total RNA, primed with a constant-region primer. TCR beta libraries came from three nested multiplex PCR rounds using slightly modified ARM-PCR. Investigators reported that the first two PCR rounds, at roughly 11 cycles each, used TRBV1-TRBV30 forward primers with a C-beta reverse primer. TCRdb ran MiXCR on the multiplex PCR reads and lists one entry per CDR3 protein. The sample lists 90,000 to 110,000 distinct CDR3 sequences, approximately 78% occurring once. J is TRBJ1-6 and V is TRBV6-6; TRBD1 might be the D (5 bases). The clonotype originates from a man aged 35 to 55 with primary liver carcinoma and hepatitis B virus infection. Sequenced: liver tumor tissue from sampling region 3. Noted subset: tumor region T3, left-lateral pole. CDR3 in DNA: TGTGCCAGCAGTAATACAGGAATTTCACCCCTCCACTTT. Its translation is CASSNTGISPLHF.